The T cell receptor (beta chain) under discussion was sequenced for a study of blood T cell repertoires in COVID-19. About the research overall: In each case, the material was cDNA or gDNA derived from T cells, B-cell-depleted T cells, or PBMCs.

Generated by immunoSEQ multiplex PCR, the TCRdb table keeps only in-frame clones and is missing some. Among more than 80,000 clones listed, around 85% were seen once. V was pared by 7 bases and J by 7 bases, with 15 bases between. CDR3 length: 13 amino acids. Seattle patients were enrolled during active infection and followed longitudinally. The clonotype was recovered from an elderly woman with COVID-19, enrolled during active disease. The sequenced material came from peripheral blood. The chain joins TRBV12-3 or TRBV12-4 to TRBJ2-3; D is undetermined. The CDR3 region has the DNA TGTGCCAGCACCCTCCTAGGTATGCATACGCAGTATTTT. The encoded protein is CASTLLGMHTQYF.